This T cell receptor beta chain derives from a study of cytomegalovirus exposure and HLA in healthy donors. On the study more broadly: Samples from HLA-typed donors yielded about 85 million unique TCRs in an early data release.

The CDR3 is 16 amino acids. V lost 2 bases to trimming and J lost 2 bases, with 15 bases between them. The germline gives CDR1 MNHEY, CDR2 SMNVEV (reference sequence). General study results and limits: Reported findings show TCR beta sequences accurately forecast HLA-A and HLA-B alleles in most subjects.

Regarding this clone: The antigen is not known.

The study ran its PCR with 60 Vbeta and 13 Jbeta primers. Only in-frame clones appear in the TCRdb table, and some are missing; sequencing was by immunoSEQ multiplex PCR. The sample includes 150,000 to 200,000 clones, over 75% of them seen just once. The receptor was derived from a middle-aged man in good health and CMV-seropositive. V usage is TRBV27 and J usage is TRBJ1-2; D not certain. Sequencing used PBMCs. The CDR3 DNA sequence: TGTGCCAGCAGTTTAAATAACGGAGCACTAAACTATGGCTACACCTTC. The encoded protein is CASSLNNGALNYGYTF.